The clone carrying this T cell receptor (beta chain) was seen only a few times. This sample is part of a study of patients and donors after allogeneic stem cell transplantation. One entry per CDR3 protein, called by TCRdb with MiXCR from the RT-PCR reads. The repertoire consists of 400,000 to 450,000 distinct CDR3 sequences, with roughly 17% occurring once and the leading ten covering roughly 7.2%. The receptor was derived from a human donor who was either an allogeneic HSCT recipient or a stem cell or donor lymphocyte infusion donor (not recorded which). It is not recorded whose cells these are; they may come from a transplant donor. The sequenced sample consisted of blood, either unsorted or a sorted T cell fraction (not recorded which).

The DNA of the CDR3 is TGTGCCAGCAGCCGCCAGGCTCTCCTTAATGAAAAACTGTTTTTT. It is translated as CASSRQALLNEKLFF. V gene TRBV7-6 combines with J gene TRBJ1-4; D call uncertain. The length of the CDR3 is 15 residues. The V gene's germline CDR1 is SGHVS and CDR2 FNYEAQ. V lost 5 bases, J lost 4 bases, and 14 bases lay in between. Combining the CDR3 with reference TRBV7-6 and TRBJ1-4 gives the whole variable domain GAGVSQSPRYKVTKRGQDVALRCDPISGHVSLYWYRQALGQGPEFLTYFNYEAQQDKSGLPNDRFSAERPEGSISTLTIQRTEQRDSAMYRCASSRQALLNEKLFFGSGTQLSVL.